This T cell receptor (beta chain) was captured by sequencing in a study of radiotherapy plus CTLA-4 blockade in lung cancer. Study conclusions and caveats: Early clone dynamics of blood T cells, plus interferon-beta, reportedly predicted response best. Subsequent to radiotherapy plus ipilimumab, tumor-derived TCR clones underwent expansion in blood.

Those patients who had chemo-refractory metastatic non-small-cell lung cancer were given focal radiation along with CTLA-4 blockade through ipilimumab. CDR3 size: 15 residues. V shed 1 base and J 5 bases; nucleotides not matched to a gene: 7. Germline lookup yields CDR1 MNHNS and CDR2 SASEGT. TCRdb's table, derived via immunoSEQ multiplex PCR, lists solely in-frame clones and lacks some. The sample shows approximately 94,000 clones, roughly 80% of them seen only once. About this clone itself: What it binds is not known.

The chain carries TRBV6-1 and TRBJ2-7; 8 bases agree with TRBD1. The sequences come from peripheral blood, collected from a patient treated with radiotherapy plus ipilimumab. The clonotype comes from a human donor with non-small cell lung cancer that progressed on radiotherapy plus ipilimumab. For the CDR3, the DNA is TGTGCCAGCAGTGAAGGGCAGGGGGCGCGGGACGAGCAGTACTTC. Protein sequence: CASSEGQGARDEQYF.